This T cell receptor (beta chain) comes out of a study of cytomegalovirus exposure and HLA in healthy donors. This PCR relied on a set of 60 Vbeta primers and 13 Jbeta primers. Original handling: Unique TCR beta chains numbered around 80 million in a later analysis, with roughly 9.9 million shared. Profiling relied on immunoSEQ multiplex PCR, and the TCRdb table lists in-frame clones only, not all of them. The V and J calls and clone size come from that table; D and trimming were worked out from the DNA. The table records about 90,000 clones, 55% to 70% of them present only once. Study-wide results and caveats: TCR beta sequences reportedly predicted most subjects' HLA-A and HLA-B alleles accurately. A later analysis linked a missense DCLRE1C variant to TCR beta V- and J-gene trimming.

This clone has just a few counts. The antigen remains unidentified. V lost 3 bases and J lost 1, with 14 bases in between. This CDR3 contains 15 residues. Germline V gives CDR1 SGHRS, CDR2 YFSETQ. This receptor was taken from a woman aged 50 to 65 in good health and CMV-seropositive. Sequencing used PBMCs. V usage is TRBV5-1 and J usage is TRBJ2-7; D might be TRBD1 (5 bases). The CDR3 DNA sequence: TGCGCCAGCAGCTCGTGGACAAGCGTATCCTACGAGCAGTACTTC. It translates to CASSSWTSVSYEQYF. Combining the CDR3 with reference TRBV5-1 and TRBJ2-7 gives the whole variable domain KAGVTQTPRYLIKTRGQQVTLSCSPISGHRSVSWYQQTPGQGLQFLFEYFSETQRNKGNFPGRFSGRQFSNSRSEMNVSTLELGDSALYLCASSSWTSVSYEQYFGPGTRLTVT.